Shown below are 17 T cell receptor beta chains from a single sample sequenced in a study of blood T cells in healthy people across ages. Through a sample-barcoded 5' primer and a J-beta primer mix, a second PCR was run for roughly 6 to 12 cycles. From the 5' RACE reads, TCRdb called clonotypes with MiXCR, one entry per CDR3 protein. Here the sample spans 580,000 or so distinct CDR3 sequences, 40% to 50% being singletons. The sample taken for sequencing was blood. These receptors were collected from an elderly man in good health.

The chain uses TRBV6-6 and TRBJ2-6; D is possibly TRBD1 (6 bases). The length of the CDR3 is 17 residues. Germline CDR1 reads MNHNY; CDR2 reads SVGAGI (reference sequence). The germline V and J ends were trimmed by 7 bases and 1 base, with 17 bases remaining between them. Written as DNA, the CDR3 is TGTGCCAGCAACAGAGGACAGTTTCAATCTGGGGCCAACGTCCTGACTTTC. This sequence encodes CASNRGQFQSGANVLTF.

This clonotype has only a few counts. The chain combines TRBV7-2 with TRBJ1-1; D is ambiguous. Trimming removed 2 bases from V and 11 bases from J, with 15 bases in between. Looked up from germline, CDR1 is SGHTA and CDR2 is FQGNSA. This CDR3 has 13 residues. CDR3: CASSLIRQWVAFF. The CDR3 nucleotides read TGTGCCAGCAGCTTAATTCGGCAATGGGTGGCTTTCTTT.

The chain has TRBV5-1 and TRBJ2-7, with TRBD1 identical over 8 bases. The CDR3 is made up of 16 amino acids. J was trimmed by 6 bases and V by 4 bases; bases with no gene match: 15. The V gene's germline CDR1 is SGHRS and CDR2 YFSETQ. CDR3 sequence (DNA): TGCGCCAGCAGCCTATCGATCGGACAGGGTTTGAGCGAGCAGTACTTC. Protein product: CASSLSIGQGLSEQYF.

This clonotype has only a few counts. The J gene is TRBJ2-1, the V gene TRBV29-1; either TRBD1 or TRBD2 may supply D (5 bases each). V was shortened by 5 bases and J by 5 bases, with 16 bases between the two germline ends. Germline V CDR1 and CDR2: SQVTM, ANQGSEA. The CDR3 contains 14 residues. For the CDR3, the DNA is TGCAGCGTTCCACGGGAAGGGACGGACAATGAGCAGTTCTTC. Amino acids: CSVPREGTDNEQFF.

This rearrangement joins TRBV7-2 to TRBJ1-2; D is ambiguous. Deletions cut 1 base from V and 4 bases from J, with 13 bases between. Germline V gene lookup returns CDR1 SGHTA and CDR2 FQGNSA. CDR3 size: 15 residues. The CDR3, as DNA: TGTGCCAGCAGCTTAGGGTCATGGCAGGCCTATGGCTACACCTTC. Protein: CASSLGSWQAYGYTF.

This clonotype was counted a few times. The genes are TRBV4-1 and TRBJ1-3; TRBD1 matches at 9 bases. Germline V lookup: CDR1 MGHRA, CDR2 YSYEKL. The junction had 10 bases not matched to a gene; V was cut back by 4 bases and J by 0 bases. This CDR3 contains 18 residues. The CDR3 loop is CASSPSWTGDDSGNTIYF. The CDR3 nucleotides read TGCGCCAGCAGCCCATCTTGGACAGGGGACGACTCTGGAAACACCATATATTTT.

V gene TRBV7-2 combines with J gene TRBJ2-4, with D perhaps matching TRBD1 (5 bases). The ends were cut back, 5 bases at V and 8 bases at J, with 16 bases in the middle. CDR3 length equals 14 residues. Germline CDR1 reads SGHTA; CDR2 reads FQGNSA. The CDR3 spells CASSAGLGLYIQYF. The CDR3 coding sequence is TGTGCCAGCAGCGCAGGGCTTGGCTTATACATTCAGTACTTC.

The chain employs TRBV6-6 and TRBJ2-2; D may correspond to TRBD1 or TRBD2 (7 bases each). Between the trimmed V and J ends, which lost 5 bases and 6 bases, there was a span of 16 bases. The CDR3 is 15 residues long. The germline V gene has CDR1 MNHNY and CDR2 SVGAGI (reference sequence). The DNA for the CDR3 is TGTGCCAGCAGTGGGCAGGGGGGGGGACCCGGGGAGCTGTTTTTT. It translates to CASSGQGGGPGELFF.

The V gene is TRBV12-3 or TRBV12-4, the J gene TRBJ1-2, with 9 bases matching TRBD1. With 6 bases clipped from V and 8 bases from J, the junction kept 13 bases outside the gene matches. The CDR3 is 15 residues long. The DNA for the CDR3 is TGTGCCAGCAGCCGTTTTACAGGGGGACAGGGAGGCTACACCTTC. Protein sequence: CASSRFTGGQGGYTF.

V usage is TRBV5-1 and J usage is TRBJ2-3; no clear D gene. Deletions cut 2 bases from V and 2 bases from J, with 12 bases between. There are 15 residues in the CDR3. The germline V gene has CDR1 SGHRS and CDR2 YFSETQ. The CDR3 coding sequence is TGCGCCAGCAGCTTTGGTGTGAAGCCCACAGATACGCAGTATTTT. Translation gives CASSFGVKPTDTQYF.

The chain links TRBV5-1 to TRBJ1-1; TRBD1 is a possible D gene (5 bases). This CDR3 has 17 amino acids. The germline CDR1 and CDR2 sequences are SGHRS and YFSETQ. V shed 4 bases and J shed 6 bases, with 25 bases lying between them. This CDR3 is CASSRGRGSFSGAEAFF. The CDR3 DNA sequence: TGCGCCAGCAGCCGCGGACGGGGCTCCTTTAGTGGGGCTGAAGCTTTCTTT.

This chain joins TRBV4-2 and TRBJ1-2; TRBD1 matches 7 bases. CDR3 length: 15 residues. Per germline, CDR1 LGHNA and CDR2 YNFKEQ. Germline trimming cut 0 bases from V and 8 bases from J; bases unmatched to any gene: 9. As DNA, the CDR3 is TGTGCCAGCAGCCAAGATCGGGCAGGGGGTTGGGGCTACACCTTC. Its translation: CASSQDRAGGWGYTF.

This chain connects TRBV12-3 or TRBV12-4 to TRBJ1-6, with D tentatively TRBD1 (5 bases). The CDR3 is 14 residues long. The V end was cut by 0 bases, the J end by 10 bases, with 10 bases between. The CDR3 DNA sequence: TGTGCCAGCAGTTTAGCAGGGGTCCGCTCACCCCTCCACTTT. It specifies CASSLAGVRSPLHF.

This chain uses TRBV29-1 with TRBJ1-2, with 8 bases that match TRBD1. Unmatched junction bases numbered 7, after V lost 6 bases and J lost 4 bases. Germline CDR1 is SQVTM and CDR2 is ANQGSEA. The CDR3 sequence is 13 residues long. The CDR3 spells CSVEEGQAYGYTF. CDR3 nucleotides: TGCAGCGTAGAGGAGGGACAGGCCTATGGCTACACCTTC.

This sequence joins TRBV27 and TRBJ2-3; D possibly matches TRBD1 or TRBD2 (5 bases each). The germline V gene encodes CDR1 MNHEY and CDR2 SMNVEV (reference sequence). The length of the CDR3 is 16 residues. Trimming stripped 5 bases from V and 0 bases from J, with 15 bases between. The CDR3 here is CASSGTWATSTDTQYF. The CDR3 DNA reads TGTGCCAGCAGTGGGACGTGGGCTACTAGCACAGATACGCAGTATTTT.

The DNA for the CDR3 is TGTGCCAGCAGCCGACATACAAGTGATCCTCAGTATTTT. Translation: CASSRHTSDPQYF. The chain employs TRBV21-1 and TRBJ2-3. TRBV21-1 is a listed pseudogene. CDR3 size: 13 residues.

This clonotype was seen a handful of times. The V gene is TRBV7-2, the J gene TRBJ2-7; 8 positions match TRBD2. This CDR3 contains 14 residues. Germline CDR1 and CDR2: SGHTA and FQGNSA. V shed 1 base, J shed 12 bases, and the junction held 11 bases outside the gene matches. Here the CDR3 reads CASSLVIGSGTRYF. The DNA of the CDR3 is TGTGCCAGCAGCTTAGTCATAGGGTCGGGGACTAGGTACTTC.